Below are 31 T cell receptor beta chains sequenced from a single sample in a study of T cell clonality in common variable immunodeficiency. The method was immunoSEQ multiplex PCR; TCRdb's version includes in-frame clones alone and lacks a portion of them. Listed for the sample are fewer than 65,000 clones, none seen a single time. The sample comprised peripheral blood mononuclear cells. These receptors were taken from a person aged 18 to 70 in good health.

This clone was observed at least ten times. The observed sequence ends 3 residues before the CDR3 terminus, with the missing tail filled in from the germline J gene. The chain links TRBV19 to TRBJ1-1; D uncertain. The CDR3 sequence is 12 residues long. The V gene lost 10 bases and the J gene lost 5 bases, with 14 bases spanning the gap. Germline loops: CDR1 LNHDA, CDR2 SQIVND (reference sequence). CDR3 residues: CATRAGRTEAFF. The sequenced CDR3 bases are TGTGCCACGCGGGCAGGACGGACTGAA. The full variable domain, in which reference TRBV19 and TRBJ1-1 provide the parts outside the CDR3, is DGGITQSPKYLFRKEGQNVTLSCEQNLNHDAMYWYRQDPGQGLRLIYYSQIVNDFQKGDIAEGYSVSREKKESFPLTVTSAQKNPTAFYLCATRAGRTEAFFGQGTRLTVV.

This clone was recorded many times. The DNA ends 3 residues before the CDR3 does, and the rest of the CDR3 is filled in from the germline J gene. V gene TRBV20-1 combines with J gene TRBJ2-5; TRBD2 aligns across 10 bases. CDR1 is DFQATT, CDR2 SNEGSKA, per germline (reference sequence). V shed 5 bases, J shed 1 base, and the junction held 10 bases outside the gene matches. The CDR3 spans 16 residues. The CDR3 reads CSARPLAGEGQETQYF. The CDR3 DNA, read in part, is TGCAGTGCTCGCCCTCTAGCGGGAGAGGGCCAAGAGACC.

This clone was observed at least ten times. The read terminates 3 residues before the CDR3 end, so the remaining end is supplied by the germline J gene. The genes are TRBV18 and TRBJ1-2; D unclear. Germline V gene data show CDR1 as KGHSH and CDR2 as LQKENI. V was shortened by 6 bases and J by 6 bases, with 8 bases between the two germline ends. The CDR3 covers 11 residues. CDR3 residues: CASSIQDGYTF. The CDR3 bases that were read are TGTGCCAGCTCTATCCAGGATGGC.

This clone has at least ten counts. The read terminates 3 residues ahead of where the CDR3 ends, so the germline J gene completes it. The chain has TRBV2 and TRBJ1-2, with 8 bases matching TRBD1. The CDR3 sequence is 13 residues long. CDR1 and CDR2 from the germline V gene are SNHLY and FYNNEI. The sequenced CDR3 bases are TGTGCCAGCAGTCGACAGGGGTTAAACGGC. Encoded protein: CASSRQGLNG. The whole CDR3 reads CASSRQGLNGYTF.

This clone occurred many times. The read falls 3 residues short of the CDR3 end, and the missing part is taken from the germline J gene. V usage is TRBV30 and J usage is TRBJ1-2; D is unresolved. Trimming took off 5 bases at V and 2 bases at J, with 9 bases between the two ends. The CDR3 is 12 amino acids. Germline-derived CDR1 and CDR2 are GTSNPN and SVGIG (reference sequence). The CDR3 DNA, read in part, is TGTGCCTGGCTAAGAACCAACTATGGC. It is translated as CAWLRTNYG. The whole CDR3 sequence reads CAWLRTNYGYTF.

Of note for this clone: The sequence runs out 3 residues before the end of the CDR3; the remainder is reconstructed from the germline J gene. This rearrangement joins TRBV18 to TRBJ1-2, with a weak D call TRBD1 (6 bases). Germline V CDR1 and CDR2: KGHSH, LQKENI. The CDR3 sequence is 16 residues long. The chain's CDR3 is CASHYDLAGGTDTYTF. CDR3 DNA, as far as it was read: TGTGCCAGCCATTACGACCTAGCGGGGGGCACAGATACC. Supplemented by reference TRBV18 and TRBJ1-2, the full variable domain reads NAGVMQNPRHLVRRRGQEARLRCSPMKGHSHVYWYRQLPEEGLKFMVYLQKENIIDESGMPKERFSAEFPKEGPSILRIQQVVRGDSAAYFCASHYDLAGGTDTYTFGSGTRLTVV.

This clone was observed at least ten times. The CDR3 end lies 3 residues beyond the end of the read and is filled in from the germline J gene. The chain combines TRBV6-1 with TRBJ2-1; D may be TRBD1 (6 bases). This CDR3 has 19 residues. Germline loops: CDR1 MNHNS, CDR2 SASEGT. Trimming stripped 1 base from V and 6 bases from J, with 25 bases between. The CDR3 sequence: CASSEEGVAGDSSSNEQFF. The sequenced CDR3 bases are TGTGCCAGCAGTGAAGAAGGCGTCGCAGGGGATTCTTCCAGCAATGAG.

This clone was recorded at least ten times. The read falls 3 residues short of the CDR3 end, and the missing part is taken from the germline J gene. The V gene is TRBV2, the J gene TRBJ2-1; 10 positions match TRBD2. This CDR3 spans 16 amino acids. V shed 7 bases and J 7 bases; nucleotides not matched to a gene: 13. Germline V CDR1 and CDR2: SNHLY, FYNNEI. The sequenced part of the CDR3 DNA is TGTGCCAGCACCGCGAGGCGAGCGGGGGGGAGGAATGAG. This translates into CASTARRAGGRNE. The complete CDR3 sequence is CASTARRAGGRNEQFF.

This clone has only a few counts. The read stops 3 residues short of the end of the CDR3; the missing end is completed from the germline J gene. Other DNA sequences within the sample encode an identical CDR3. The V call is TRBV19, the J call TRBJ1-3; D is possibly TRBD1 (5 bases). Germline V gene data show CDR1 as LNHDA and CDR2 as SQIVND (reference sequence). The CDR3 is 12 amino acids. The part of the CDR3 DNA that was read is TGTGCCAGTAGTCCCGACAGTCGCACA. It yields the protein CASSPDSRT. The whole CDR3 region reads CASSPDSRTIYF. Drawing the rest from reference TRBV19 and TRBJ1-3, the complete variable domain is DGGITQSPKYLFRKEGQNVTLSCEQNLNHDAMYWYRQDPGQGLRLIYYSQIVNDFQKGDIAEGYSVSREKKESFPLTVTSAQKNPTAFYLCASSPDSRTIYFGEGSWLTVV.

This clone was seen ten or more times. The missing CDR3 end, 3 residues past where the read stops, is filled in from the germline J gene. The V call is TRBV6-1, the J call TRBJ1-1, with a possible D match to TRBD1 (5 bases). This CDR3 contains 11 residues. Germline V gene sequence: CDR1 MNHNS, CDR2 SASEGT. The covered CDR3 bases are TGTGCCAGCAGTGACAGGGCCAAG. Translating gives CASSDRAK. The full CDR3 reads CASSDRAKAFF.

This clone has a count of ten or more. The read ends 3 residues shy of where the CDR3 ends; the end is completed using the germline J gene. The chain has TRBV10-1 and TRBJ2-2; 8 bases agree with TRBD2. V lost 6 bases to trimming and J lost 5 bases; unmatched junction nucleotides: 8. The CDR3 totals 15 residues. Germline V CDR1 and CDR2: WNHNN, SYGVQD (reference sequence). Partial CDR3 DNA: TGCGCCAGCAGCTCGACTAGCGACTATACCGGGGAG. Translation gives CASSSTSDYTGE. The whole CDR3 is CASSSTSDYTGELFF.

This clone occurred many times. The CDR3 goes on 3 residues after the read ends, and that part is filled in from the germline J gene. V gene TRBV7-9 combines with J gene TRBJ2-1, with D possibly being TRBD1 (6 bases). Trimming cost V 5 bases and J 8 bases, with 16 bases left between them. Germline CDR1 and CDR2: SEHNR and FQNEAQ (reference sequence). The length of the CDR3 is 14 residues. The CDR3 DNA, read in part, is TGTGCCAGCAGCGACAGGACATCAGGGGATGAG. Encoded protein: CASSDRTSGDE. The entire CDR3 sequence reads CASSDRTSGDEQFF.

There are many counts of this clone. The read ends 3 residues shy of where the CDR3 ends; the end is completed using the germline J gene. This chain links TRBV18 with TRBJ1-5; the D gene is possibly TRBD1 (6 bases). The germline V gene encodes CDR1 KGHSH and CDR2 LQKENI. Trimming pared 4 bases from V and 2 bases from J, leaving 12 bases between. The CDR3 contains 15 residues. The CDR3 DNA, read in part, is TGTGCCAGCTCACTGACAGGCTCGGGCAATCAGCCC. Translating gives CASSLTGSGNQP. The full CDR3 reads CASSLTGSGNQPQHF.

This clone was recorded many times. Coverage ceases 3 residues before the CDR3 finishes, and the germline J gene fills in the end. The chain carries TRBV29-1 and TRBJ2-3, with D possibly TRBD2 on 6 matching bases. Germline CDR1 SQVTM, CDR2 ANQGSEA. The CDR3 contains 14 residues. Trimming left V 2 bases short and J 3 bases short, with 12 bases between. The CDR3 DNA, read in part, is TGCAGCGTTGAAATGTACGGGGGTACAGATACG. It specifies CSVEMYGGTDT. The whole CDR3 reads CSVEMYGGTDTQYF.

This clone came up many times. The CDR3 goes on 3 residues after the read ends, and that part is filled in from the germline J gene. The chain employs TRBV20-1 and TRBJ2-1; D is unresolved. Trimming cost V 8 bases and J 8 bases, with 13 bases left between them. Germline V gene sequence: CDR1 DFQATT, CDR2 SNEGSKA (reference sequence). CDR3 length: 11 amino acids. CDR3 DNA, as far as it was read: TGCAGTCCGAGATTTAGGGATGAG. It is translated as CSPRFRDE. The entire CDR3 protein is CSPRFRDEQFF.

This clone was counted a few times. The sequence runs out 3 residues before the end of the CDR3; the remainder is reconstructed from the germline J gene. The V and J genes are TRBV30 and TRBJ1-1, with 9 bases that match TRBD1. The ends lost 2 bases at V and 4 bases at J; junction bases unmatched: 5. This CDR3 is built from 14 residues. CDR1 and CDR2 (germline): GTSNPN, SVGIG (reference sequence). CDR3 region: CAWSPLDRGTEAFF. Partial CDR3 DNA: TGTGCCTGGAGTCCTTTGGACAGGGGCACTGAA.

Many counts were recorded for this clone. The covered CDR3 bases are TGTGCCAGCTCACTTACCGAGGGGCGACAAACCTATGGC. As protein: CASSLTEGRQTYG. The full CDR3 sequence reads CASSLTEGRQTYGYTF. V usage is TRBV18 and J usage is TRBJ1-2; D is possibly TRBD1 (5 bases). From the germline J gene comes the end of the CDR3, since the read stops 3 residues before it. Trimming stripped 4 bases from V and 4 bases from J, with 19 bases between. The CDR3 has 16 residues. Germline V gene sequence: CDR1 KGHSH, CDR2 LQKENI.

This clone came up many times. The read terminates 3 residues before the CDR3 end, so the remaining end is supplied by the germline J gene. V and J are TRBV10-3 and TRBJ1-2; D is perhaps TRBD1 (5 bases). Germline V gene data show CDR1 as ENHRY and CDR2 as SYGVKD. This CDR3 has 13 amino acids. The CDR3 here is CAITDRQGGGYTF. The part of the CDR3 DNA that was read is TGTGCCATCACCGACCGGCAGGGTGGAGGC.

This clone showed up many times. Read data end 3 residues before the CDR3 end; the end is taken from the germline J gene. The J gene is TRBJ1-6, the V gene TRBV19; TRBD1 might be the D (6 bases). The CDR3 runs to 13 residues. With 7 bases removed from V and 9 bases from J, the gap between germline ends came to 13 bases. The germline V gene encodes CDR1 LNHDA and CDR2 SQIVND (reference sequence). The sequenced CDR3 bases are TGTGCCAGTACTAAACAGGGAGCTTCACCC. It codes for CASTKQGASP. From start to end, the CDR3 is CASTKQGASPLHF.

This clone was seen at least ten times. The read falls 3 residues short of the CDR3 end, and the missing part is taken from the germline J gene. The rearrangement joins TRBV20-1 to TRBJ1-2; weak D call: TRBD1 (5 bases). The CDR3 is made up of 13 amino acids. V was trimmed by 6 bases and J by 3 bases, leaving 14 bases between them. Germline V gene lookup returns CDR1 DFQATT and CDR2 SNEGSKA (reference sequence). The CDR3 region is CSAPRPGYYGYTF. The CDR3 bases that were read are TGCAGTGCCCCACGCCCAGGGTACTATGGC.

This clone was seen repeatedly, ten times or more. The read is 3 residues too short to cover the CDR3 end, so that end is filled in from the germline J gene. The chain couples TRBV6-1 to TRBJ2-3; 10 nucleotides agree with TRBD2. The V segment lost 4 bases and the J segment 0 bases; nucleotides outside the gene matches: 4. The germline gives CDR1 MNHNS, CDR2 SASEGT. The CDR3 totals 16 residues. Here the CDR3 reads CASSGLTSGSTDTQYF. CDR3 DNA, as far as it was read: TGTGCCAGCAGTGGACTGACTAGCGGGAGCACAGATACG.

This clone appeared a few times. Read data end 3 residues before the CDR3 end; the end is taken from the germline J gene. The chain recombines TRBV18 with TRBJ2-4, with D perhaps matching TRBD1 (5 bases). The germline V gene has CDR1 KGHSH and CDR2 LQKENI. The CDR3 loop spans 14 amino acids. CDR3 DNA, as far as it was read: TGTGCCAGCTCACCACAGGACGGACAAAGGGAT. It codes for CASSPQDGQRD. The complete CDR3 sequence is CASSPQDGQRDQYF.

This clone came up many times. Coverage ceases 3 residues before the CDR3 finishes, and the germline J gene fills in the end. The chain carries TRBV10-3 and TRBJ2-3; TRBD2 aligns across 13 bases. This CDR3 contains 15 residues. Unmatched junction bases numbered 3, after V lost 4 bases and J lost 5 bases. The V gene's germline CDR1 is ENHRY and CDR2 SYGVKD. The CDR3 loop reads CAISGGLAGEDTQYF. The covered CDR3 bases are TGTGCCATCAGTGGAGGACTAGCGGGAGAAGATACG.

With respect to this clone: A much larger clone lies one base from this, so it may be a read error. The read ends 3 residues shy of where the CDR3 ends; the end is completed using the germline J gene. The J gene is TRBJ2-3, the V gene TRBV2; a weak D match, TRBD1 (5 bases). This CDR3 is 16 amino acids long. The germline V gene encodes CDR1 SNHLY and CDR2 FYNNEI. CDR3 sequence reads: CASRKVGEGRLQPQYF. The part of the CDR3 DNA that was read is TGTGCCAGCAGAAAAGTAGGGGAAGGGCGGCTTCAGCCG.

This clone was observed at least ten times. With the read ending 3 residues before the CDR3 end, the germline J gene is used to fill in that end. The rearrangement links TRBV20-1 to TRBJ1-1, with a weak D call TRBD1 (6 bases). CDR1 and CDR2 from the germline V gene are DFQATT and SNEGSKA (reference sequence). The CDR3 is 13 amino acids. V lost 4 bases, J lost 0 bases, and 9 bases lay in between. The CDR3 DNA, read in part, is TGCAGTGCTACCTGGACAGTGAACACTGAA. Residues: CSATWTVNTE. The complete CDR3 reads CSATWTVNTEAFF.

There are many counts of this clone. The observed sequence ends 3 residues before the CDR3 terminus, with the missing tail filled in from the germline J gene. The rearrangement uses TRBV10-3 and TRBJ1-1; D unresolved. The V and J ends lost 4 bases and 0 bases respectively, with 9 bases between them. From germline, CDR1 is ENHRY and CDR2 SYGVKD. The CDR3 is made up of 14 amino acids. The covered CDR3 bases are TGTGCCATCAGTGTACAGCTATTGAACACTGAA. It yields the protein CAISVQLLNTE. The entire CDR3 protein is CAISVQLLNTEAFF.

This clone was seen at least ten times. With the read ending 3 residues before the CDR3 end, the germline J gene is used to fill in that end. The chain couples TRBV20-1 to TRBJ2-3; 9 nucleotides agree with TRBD2. Germline CDR1 and CDR2: DFQATT and SNEGSKA (reference sequence). V lost 2 bases, J lost 0 bases, and 9 bases stayed unmatched. The CDR3 totals 17 residues. The DNA read from the CDR3 is TGCAGTGCTAGATGGCGGGAGGGCCGGTCGAGCACAGATACG. Residues: CSARWREGRSSTDT. The whole CDR3 protein is CSARWREGRSSTDTQYF.

This clone was seen many times. Read data end 3 residues before the CDR3 end; the end is taken from the germline J gene. The V gene is TRBV9, the J gene TRBJ1-2; D call uncertain. Germline CDR1 and CDR2: SGDLS and YYNGEE. The CDR3 is 14 residues long. The part of the CDR3 DNA that was read is TGTGCCAGCAGCGCCCTGACCGGGGTGGAGGGC. Its translation is CASSALTGVEG. The complete CDR3 reads CASSALTGVEGYTF.

This clone has a handful of counts. The read stops 3 residues short of the end of the CDR3; the missing end is completed from the germline J gene. The chain carries TRBV6-1 and TRBJ2-4, with TRBD1 matching over 10 bases. Per the germline V gene, CDR1 is MNHNS and CDR2 is SASEGT. This CDR3 contains 15 residues. The CDR3 DNA, read in part, is TGTGCCAGCAGTGAAAGGGCGACAGGGGGCTATGGT. This codes for CASSERATGGYG. The complete CDR3 sequence is CASSERATGGYGQYF.

As for this clone: The read terminates 3 residues ahead of where the CDR3 ends, so the germline J gene completes it. The gene calls are TRBV5-1 and TRBJ2-7; the match to TRBD1 covers 8 bases. CDR3 length equals 17 residues. CDR1 SGHRS and CDR2 YFSETQ come from the germline V gene. Trimming removed 0 bases from V and 4 bases from J; junction bases left unmatched: 12. The DNA read from the CDR3 is TGCGCCAGCAGCTTGGTCCCCCGGACAGGGAAGTCTTACGAG. As protein: CASSLVPRTGKSYE. Given in full, the CDR3 is CASSLVPRTGKSYEQYF. The full variable domain, its missing parts supplied by reference TRBV5-1 and TRBJ2-7, is KAGVTQTPRYLIKTRGQQVTLSCSPISGHRSVSWYQQTPGQGLQFLFEYFSETQRNKGNFPGRFSGRQFSNSRSEMNVSTLELGDSALYLCASSLVPRTGKSYEQYFGPGTRLTVT.

Ten or more counts support this clone. The CDR3 is cut off 3 residues early in the read; its end comes from the germline J gene. The J gene is TRBJ2-6, the V gene TRBV5-4; D unresolved. This CDR3 spans 13 amino acids. Germline V lookup: CDR1 SGHNT, CDR2 YYREEE (reference sequence). V gave up 4 bases and J gave up 4 bases, with 6 bases separating them. The DNA read from the CDR3 is TGTGCCAGCAGCCCAGCGGGGGCCAACGTC. Its protein product is CASSPAGANV. The whole CDR3 sequence reads CASSPAGANVLTF.